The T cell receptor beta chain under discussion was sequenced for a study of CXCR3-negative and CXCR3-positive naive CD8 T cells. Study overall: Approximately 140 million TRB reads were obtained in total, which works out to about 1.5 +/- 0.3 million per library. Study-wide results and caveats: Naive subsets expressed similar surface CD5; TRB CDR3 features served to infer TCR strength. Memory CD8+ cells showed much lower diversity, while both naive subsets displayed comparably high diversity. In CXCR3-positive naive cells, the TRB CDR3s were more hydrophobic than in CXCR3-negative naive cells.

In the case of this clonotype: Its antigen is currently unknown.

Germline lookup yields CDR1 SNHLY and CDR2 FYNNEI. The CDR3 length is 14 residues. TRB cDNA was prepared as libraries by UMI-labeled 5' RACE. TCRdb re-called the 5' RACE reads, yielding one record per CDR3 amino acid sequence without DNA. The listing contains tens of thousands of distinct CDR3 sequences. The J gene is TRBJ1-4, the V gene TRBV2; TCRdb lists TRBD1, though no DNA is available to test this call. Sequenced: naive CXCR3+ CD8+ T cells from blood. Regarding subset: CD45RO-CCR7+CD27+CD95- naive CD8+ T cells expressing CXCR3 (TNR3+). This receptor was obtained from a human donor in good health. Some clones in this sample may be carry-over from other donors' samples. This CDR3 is CASTLGQGYEKLFF.